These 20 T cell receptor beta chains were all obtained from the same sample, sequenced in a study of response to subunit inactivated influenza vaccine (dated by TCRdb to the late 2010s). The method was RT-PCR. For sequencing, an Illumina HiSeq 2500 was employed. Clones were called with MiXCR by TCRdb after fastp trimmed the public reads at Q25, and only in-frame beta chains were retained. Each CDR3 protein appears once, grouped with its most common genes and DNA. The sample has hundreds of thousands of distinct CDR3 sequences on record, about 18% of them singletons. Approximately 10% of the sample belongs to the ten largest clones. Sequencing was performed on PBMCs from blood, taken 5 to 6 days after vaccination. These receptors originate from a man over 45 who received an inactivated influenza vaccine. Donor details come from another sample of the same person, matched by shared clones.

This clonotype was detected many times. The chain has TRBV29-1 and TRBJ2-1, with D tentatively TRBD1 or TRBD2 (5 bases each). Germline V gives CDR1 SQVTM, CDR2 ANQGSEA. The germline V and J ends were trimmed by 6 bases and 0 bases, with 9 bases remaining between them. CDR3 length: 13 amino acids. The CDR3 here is CSVEGSSYNEQFF. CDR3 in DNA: TGCAGCGTAGAGGGGAGCTCCTACAATGAGCAGTTCTTC.

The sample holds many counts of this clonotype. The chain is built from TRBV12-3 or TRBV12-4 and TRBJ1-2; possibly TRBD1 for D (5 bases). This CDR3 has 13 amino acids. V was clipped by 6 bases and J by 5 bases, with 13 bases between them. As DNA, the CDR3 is TGTGCCAGCAGCTCGGGGGACCGTTATGGCTACACCTTC. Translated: CASSSGDRYGYTF.

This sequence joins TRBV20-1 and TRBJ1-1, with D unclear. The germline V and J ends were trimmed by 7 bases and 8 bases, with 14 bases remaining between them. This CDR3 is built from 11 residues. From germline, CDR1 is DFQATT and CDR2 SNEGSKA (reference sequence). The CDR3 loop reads CSVSLTGEAFF. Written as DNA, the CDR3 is TGCAGTGTGTCACTCACGGGGGAAGCTTTCTTT.

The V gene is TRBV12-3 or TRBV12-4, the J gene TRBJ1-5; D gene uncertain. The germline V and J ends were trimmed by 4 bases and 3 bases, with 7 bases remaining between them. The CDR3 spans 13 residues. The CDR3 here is CASSYLDNQPQHF. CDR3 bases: TGTGCCAGCAGTTACTTAGACAATCAGCCCCAGCATTTT.

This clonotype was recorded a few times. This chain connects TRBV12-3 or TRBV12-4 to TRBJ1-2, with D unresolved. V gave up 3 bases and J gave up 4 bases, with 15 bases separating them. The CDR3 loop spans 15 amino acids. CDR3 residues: CASSLSTPGRYGYTF. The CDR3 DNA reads TGTGCCAGCAGTTTGTCGACCCCGGGCCGCTATGGCTACACCTTC.

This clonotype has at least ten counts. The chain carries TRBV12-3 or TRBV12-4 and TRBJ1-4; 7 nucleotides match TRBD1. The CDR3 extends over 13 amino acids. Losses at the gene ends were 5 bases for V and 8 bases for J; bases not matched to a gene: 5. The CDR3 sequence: CASSPTGDEKLFF. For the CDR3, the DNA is TGTGCCAGCAGTCCTACAGGGGACGAAAAACTGTTTTTT.

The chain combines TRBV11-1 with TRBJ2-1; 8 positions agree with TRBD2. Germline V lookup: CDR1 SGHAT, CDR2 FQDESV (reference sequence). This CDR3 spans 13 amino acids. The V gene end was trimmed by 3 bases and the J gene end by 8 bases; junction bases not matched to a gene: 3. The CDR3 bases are TGTGCCAGCAGCTTTAGCGGGAAGGATGAGCAGTTCTTC. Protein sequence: CASSFSGKDEQFF. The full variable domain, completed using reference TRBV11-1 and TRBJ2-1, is EAEVAQSPRYKITEKSQAVAFWCDPISGHATLYWYRQILGQGPELLVQFQDESVVDDSQLPKDRFSAERLKGVDSTLKIQPAELGDSAMYLCASSFSGKDEQFFGPGTRLTVL.

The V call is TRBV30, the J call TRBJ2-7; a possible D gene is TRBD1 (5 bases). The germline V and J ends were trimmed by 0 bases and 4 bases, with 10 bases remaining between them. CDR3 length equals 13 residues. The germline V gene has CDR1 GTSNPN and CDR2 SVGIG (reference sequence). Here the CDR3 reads CAWSVRGNYEQYF. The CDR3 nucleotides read TGTGCCTGGAGTGTAAGGGGAAATTACGAGCAGTACTTC.

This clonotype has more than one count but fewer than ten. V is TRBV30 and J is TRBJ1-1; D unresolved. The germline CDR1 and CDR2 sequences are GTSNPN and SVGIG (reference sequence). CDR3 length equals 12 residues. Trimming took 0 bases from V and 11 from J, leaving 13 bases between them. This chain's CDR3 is CAWSVLRSVAFF. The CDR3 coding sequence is TGTGCCTGGAGTGTACTGAGGAGCGTTGCTTTCTTT.

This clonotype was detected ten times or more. The CDR3 region is CASSSGIYEQYF. In DNA form, the CDR3 reads TGTGCCAGCAGTTCCGGGATCTACGAGCAGTACTTC. The genes are TRBV12-3 or TRBV12-4 and TRBJ2-7; D is perhaps TRBD2 (5 bases). The CDR3 totals 12 residues. Trimming removed 4 bases at V and 3 bases at J, with 7 bases between.

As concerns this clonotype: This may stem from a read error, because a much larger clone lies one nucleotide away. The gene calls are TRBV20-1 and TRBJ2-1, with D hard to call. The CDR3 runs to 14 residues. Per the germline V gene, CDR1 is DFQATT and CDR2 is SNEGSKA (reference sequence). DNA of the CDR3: TGCAATGCTAGGACGGCTGTTGACTACAATGAGCAGTTCTTC. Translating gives CNARTAVDYNEQFF.

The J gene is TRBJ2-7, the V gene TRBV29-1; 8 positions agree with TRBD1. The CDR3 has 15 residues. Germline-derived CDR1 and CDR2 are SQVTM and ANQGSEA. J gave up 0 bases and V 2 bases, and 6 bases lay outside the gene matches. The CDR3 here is CSVETDRDSSYEQYF. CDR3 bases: TGCAGCGTTGAAACGGACAGGGACAGCTCCTACGAGCAGTACTTC.

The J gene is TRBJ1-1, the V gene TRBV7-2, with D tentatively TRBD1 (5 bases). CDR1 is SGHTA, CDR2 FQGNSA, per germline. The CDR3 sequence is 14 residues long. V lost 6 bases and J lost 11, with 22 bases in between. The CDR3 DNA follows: TGTGCCAGCAGTCAGGCCCCCCTGGGAGGGGAGGCTTTCTTT. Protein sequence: CASSQAPLGGEAFF.

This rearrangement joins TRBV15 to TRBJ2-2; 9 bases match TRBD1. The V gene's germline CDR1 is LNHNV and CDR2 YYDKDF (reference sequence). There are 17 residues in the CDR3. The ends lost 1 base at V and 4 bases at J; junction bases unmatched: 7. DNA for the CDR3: TGTGCCACCAGCAGAGGGACAGGGGTGGTCGGCACCGGGGAGCTGTTTTTT. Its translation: CATSRGTGVVGTGELFF.

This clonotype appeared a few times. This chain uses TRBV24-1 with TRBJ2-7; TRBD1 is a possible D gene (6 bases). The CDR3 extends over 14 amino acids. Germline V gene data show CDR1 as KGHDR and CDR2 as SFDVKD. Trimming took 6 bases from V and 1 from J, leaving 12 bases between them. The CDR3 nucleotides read TGTGCCACCAGTAGTACGGGACATTCCTACGAGCAGTACTTC. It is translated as CATSSTGHSYEQYF.

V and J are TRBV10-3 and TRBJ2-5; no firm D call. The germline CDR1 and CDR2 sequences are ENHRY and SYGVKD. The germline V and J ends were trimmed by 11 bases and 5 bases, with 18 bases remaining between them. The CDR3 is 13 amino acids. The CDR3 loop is CALRANLRETQYF. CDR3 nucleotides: TGTGCCCTAAGGGCCAACCTAAGGGAGACCCAGTACTTC.

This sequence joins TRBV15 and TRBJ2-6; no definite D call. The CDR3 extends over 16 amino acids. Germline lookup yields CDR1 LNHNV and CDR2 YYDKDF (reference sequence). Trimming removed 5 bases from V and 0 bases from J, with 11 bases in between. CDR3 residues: CATSFGRFSGANVLTF. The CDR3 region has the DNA TGTGCCACCAGCTTCGGACGGTTCTCTGGGGCCAACGTCCTGACTTTC.

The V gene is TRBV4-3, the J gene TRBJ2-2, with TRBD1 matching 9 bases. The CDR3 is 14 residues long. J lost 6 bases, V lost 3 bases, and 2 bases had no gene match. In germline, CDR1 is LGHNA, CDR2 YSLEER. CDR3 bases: TGCGCCAGCAGCCACGGACAGGGGTCCGGGGAGCTGTTTTTT. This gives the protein CASSHGQGSGELFF.

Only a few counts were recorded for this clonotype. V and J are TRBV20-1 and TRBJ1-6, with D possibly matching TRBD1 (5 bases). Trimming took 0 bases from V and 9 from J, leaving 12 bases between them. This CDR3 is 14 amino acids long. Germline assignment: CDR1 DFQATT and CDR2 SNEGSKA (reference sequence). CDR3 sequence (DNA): TGCAGTGCTAGAGATGATGGGGGGATTTCACCCCTCCACTTT. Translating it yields CSARDDGGISPLHF.

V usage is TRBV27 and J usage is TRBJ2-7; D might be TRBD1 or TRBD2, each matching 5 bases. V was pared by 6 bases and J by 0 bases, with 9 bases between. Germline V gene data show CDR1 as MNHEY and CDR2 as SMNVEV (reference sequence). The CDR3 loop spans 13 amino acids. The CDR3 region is CASRGTLSYEQYF. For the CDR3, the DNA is TGTGCCAGCAGGGGGACCCTCTCCTACGAGCAGTACTTC.